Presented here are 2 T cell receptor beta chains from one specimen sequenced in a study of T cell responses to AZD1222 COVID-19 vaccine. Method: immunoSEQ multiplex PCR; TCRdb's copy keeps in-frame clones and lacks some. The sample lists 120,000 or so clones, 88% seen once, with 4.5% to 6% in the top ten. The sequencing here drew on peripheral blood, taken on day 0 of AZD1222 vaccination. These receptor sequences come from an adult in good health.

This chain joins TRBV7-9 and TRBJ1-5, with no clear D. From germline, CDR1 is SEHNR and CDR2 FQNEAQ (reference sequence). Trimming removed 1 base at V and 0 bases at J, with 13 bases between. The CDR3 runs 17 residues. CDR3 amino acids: CASSLGGSQYSNQPQHF. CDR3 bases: TGTGCCAGCAGCTTAGGAGGCAGCCAATATAGCAATCAGCCCCAGCATTTT.

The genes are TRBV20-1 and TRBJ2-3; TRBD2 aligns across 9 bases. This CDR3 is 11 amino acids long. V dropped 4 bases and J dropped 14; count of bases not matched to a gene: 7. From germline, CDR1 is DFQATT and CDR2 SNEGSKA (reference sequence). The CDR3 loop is CSATDRGLAYF. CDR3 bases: TGCAGTGCTACCGACCGGGGACTAGCGTATTTT.